Listed below are T cell receptor beta chains from one sample, sequenced in a study of blood T cell repertoires in COVID-19. The repertoire was sequenced with immunoSEQ multiplex PCR; TCRdb's copy has only in-frame clones and lacks some. The table has 300,000 or so clones, 80% to 90% seen once. The sequenced sample was PBMCs or T cells enriched from blood (not recorded which). The origin of the receptors is a woman between 40 and 50 years old with acute COVID-19. The CDR3 runs from the conserved cysteine through the conserved F or W. The D gene is left open where the match is weak. Clone size is shown for a subset of rows, as once, few, many or a class of expanded clone.

clone size	V gene	J gene	D gene	CDR3 protein	CDR3 DNA
NA	TRBV7-9	TRBJ1-2	NA	CASSLLGVGDRSYGYTF	TGTGCCAGCAGCTTACTTGGCGTGGGAGACAGGAGTTATGGCTACACCTTC
NA	TRBV7-2	TRBJ1-4	TRBD1	CASSLRPGGSNEKLFF	TGTGCCAGCAGCTTGAGGCCAGGGGGCTCAAATGAAAAACTGTTTTTT
NA	TRBV2	TRBJ2-2	NA	CASTRQAGELFF	TGTGCCAGCACACGGCAGGCTGGGGAGCTGTTTTTT
NA	TRBV15	TRBJ1-2	TRBD1	CATSDRTGADTNYGYTF	TGTGCCACCAGCGACCGGACAGGGGCTGACACAAACTATGGCTACACCTTC
NA	TRBV11-3	TRBJ2-2	TRBD1	CASTTGDGELFF	TGTGCCAGCACGACAGGGGACGGGGAGCTGTTTTTT
NA	TRBV9	TRBJ1-3	TRBD1	CASSDNRGWTDTIYF	TGTGCCAGCAGCGATAACAGGGGTTGGACAGACACCATATATTTT
few	TRBV9	TRBJ2-7	TRBD2	CASSVGGRAGGDEQYF	TGTGCCAGCAGCGTAGGCGGGAGAGCGGGAGGTGACGAGCAGTACTTC
NA	TRBV18	TRBJ1-1	NA	CASSPGKGDAFF	TGTGCCAGCTCACCAGGGAAGGGGGATGCTTTCTTT
NA	TRBV6-5	TRBJ1-6	NA	CASSYSGGDNSPLHF	TGTGCCAGCAGTTACTCAGGGGGGGATAATTCACCCCTCCACTTT
NA	TRBV5-1	TRBJ2-2	NA	CASSLSLVRADGTGELFF	TGCGCCAGCAGCTTAAGTCTGGTACGAGCGGATGGTACCGGGGAGCTGTTTTTT
NA	TRBV19	TRBJ1-2	TRBD1	CASRRDGTDVYGYTF	TGTGCCAGTAGAAGAGACGGGACAGATGTCTATGGCTACACCTTC
NA	TRBV7-2	TRBJ2-7	NA	CASSPLQGRYEQYF	TGTGCCAGCAGCCCCCTCCAGGGGCGCTACGAGCAGTACTTC
NA	TRBV28	TRBJ2-6	NA	CASSPQFRTGANVLTF	TGTGCCAGCAGTCCACAGTTCCGGACTGGGGCCAACGTCCTGACTTTC
NA	TRBV5-6	TRBJ2-5	NA	CASSPQARETQYF	TGTGCCAGCAGCCCACAGGCGAGGGAGACCCAGTACTTC
NA	TRBV5-6	TRBJ1-1	NA	CASSFQGTEAFF	TGTGCCAGCAGCTTCCAGGGTACTGAAGCTTTCTTT
NA	TRBV6-4	TRBJ1-5	NA	CASSASPSGLGLGTVIQPQHF	TGTGCCAGCAGTGCCTCTCCATCAGGGCTGGGCTTGGGTACAGTAATCCAGCCCCAGCATTTT
NA	TRBV3-1/TRBV3-2	TRBJ1-2	NA	CASNRWGANYGYTF	TGTGCCAGCAACAGATGGGGAGCTAACTATGGCTACACCTTC
NA	TRBV19	TRBJ1-2	NA	CASSIGVGGYTF	TGTGCCAGTAGTATAGGGGTCGGGGGCTACACCTTC
NA	TRBV25-1	TRBJ2-4	NA	CASSEQGSPKNIQYF	TGTGCCAGCAGTGAACAGGGGTCCCCTAAGAACATTCAGTACTTC
few	TRBV18	TRBJ2-7	TRBD1	CASSTIGTGSYEQYF	TGTGCCAGCTCAACCATAGGGACAGGCTCCTACGAGCAGTACTTC
NA	TRBV5-1	TRBJ1-2	TRBD1	CASSLGPGQGHGYTF	TGCGCCAGCAGCTTGGGACCGGGACAGGGGCATGGCTACACCTTC
once	TRBV11-3	TRBJ2-1	TRBD2	CASSLEGTRDYNEQFF	TGTGCCAGCAGCTTAGAGGGGACTAGGGACTACAATGAGCAGTTCTTC
NA	TRBV4-3	TRBJ2-3	NA	CASSQFEVTSDTQYF	TGCGCCAGCAGCCAATTTGAGGTTACTTCAGATACGCAGTATTTT
NA	TRBV5-4	TRBJ2-3	TRBD1	CASSYGQGGTDTQYF	TGTGCCAGCAGCTACGGACAGGGGGGTACAGATACGCAGTATTTT
NA	TRBV5-1	TRBJ2-5	TRBD1	CASSQQGTDETQYF	TGCGCCAGCAGCCAACAGGGGACGGATGAGACCCAGTACTTC
NA	TRBV3-1/TRBV3-2	TRBJ1-2	TRBD1	CASSKTWTGDSNYGYTF	TGTGCCAGCAGCAAAACCTGGACAGGAGATTCTAACTATGGCTACACCTTC
NA	TRBV2	TRBJ1-1	NA	CASRLQGNTEAFF	TGTGCCAGCAGGTTACAGGGGAACACTGAAGCTTTCTTT
NA	TRBV12-3/TRBV12-4	TRBJ1-6	NA	CASSTDYNSPLHF	TGTGCCAGCAGTACAGATTATAATTCACCCCTCCACTTT
NA	TRBV6-2/TRBV6-3	TRBJ2-5	TRBD2	CASSYPLAGVGRTQYF	TGTGCCAGCAGTTACCCCCTAGCGGGAGTAGGGCGGACCCAGTACTTC
NA	TRBV28	TRBJ2-7	NA	CASYTLGQHYEQYF	TGTGCCAGCTATACCCTCGGACAACACTACGAGCAGTACTTC
NA	TRBV6-5	TRBJ1-2	TRBD1	CASRQDREYYGYTF	TGTGCCAGCAGGCAAGACAGGGAGTACTATGGCTACACCTTC
NA	TRBV16	TRBJ2-3	NA	CASSQGGATDTQYF	TGTGCCAGCAGCCAAGGAGGGGCCACAGATACGCAGTATTTT
NA	TRBV28	TRBJ1-2	TRBD1	CASRQGTVSYGYTF	TGTGCCAGCAGACAAGGGACAGTGTCGTATGGCTACACCTTC
NA	TRBV27	TRBJ1-1	NA	CASSFVQGLVTEAFF	TGTGCCAGCAGTTTCGTTCAGGGATTAGTAACTGAAGCTTTCTTT
NA	TRBV2	TRBJ1-2	NA	CASSEALYGEDYGYTF	TGTGCCAGCAGTGAAGCGCTTTACGGGGAGGACTATGGCTACACCTTC
NA	TRBV19	TRBJ2-7	NA	CASSPNMAYEQYF	TGTGCCAGTAGTCCTAATATGGCCTACGAGCAGTACTTC
NA	TRBV28	TRBJ2-7	TRBD1	CASSQDRGHEQYF	TGTGCCAGCAGTCAGGACAGGGGCCACGAGCAGTACTTC
NA	TRBV12-3/TRBV12-4	TRBJ1-1	NA	CASSFQGPTEAFF	TGTGCCAGCAGTTTTCAGGGTCCCACTGAAGCTTTCTTT
once	TRBV10-3	TRBJ1-1	NA	CAISGHTEAFF	TGTGCCATCAGTGGGCACACTGAAGCTTTCTTT
NA	TRBV6-2/TRBV6-3	TRBJ2-2	TRBD2	CASTPGTSGNTGELFF	TGTGCCAGCACCCCGGGGACTAGCGGGAACACCGGGGAGCTGTTTTTT